The 30 T cell receptor beta chains below come from one sample, sequenced in a study of OX40 agonist ivuxolimab in advanced cancers. TCRdb keeps only in-frame clones here, not all; method: immunoSEQ multiplex PCR. In the table there are about 100,000 clones, approximately 94% of which are singletons. The source material was CD4+ or CD8+ T cells sorted from blood, sampled in a trial of the OX40 agonist ivuxolimab. These receptors came from an adult with an advanced solid tumor such as melanoma, head and neck, liver or kidney cancer.

The chain employs TRBV7-2 and TRBJ2-5, with 12 bases aligning to TRBD2. Per the germline V gene, CDR1 is SGHTA and CDR2 is FQGNSA. The CDR3 runs 17 residues. Trimming took 5 bases from V and 6 from J; bases not matched to a gene: 13. CDR3 protein: CASSPSSGGAVGKTQYF. For the CDR3, the DNA is TGTGCCAGCAGCCCGTCTAGCGGGGGGGCTGTTGGGAAGACCCAGTACTTC.

This clone was counted a single time. V gene TRBV7-2 combines with J gene TRBJ1-4, with D unclear. V was trimmed by 2 bases and J by 2 bases, leaving 18 bases between them. The CDR3 consists of 18 residues. CDR1 is SGHTA, CDR2 FQGNSA, per germline. CDR3 sequence reads: CASSLHGDIGNTNEKLFF. Here the CDR3 DNA reads TGTGCCAGCAGCTTACACGGAGATATAGGCAACACTAATGAAAAACTGTTTTTT. The full variable domain, rest sourced from reference TRBV7-2 and TRBJ1-4, is GAGVSQSPSNKVTEKGKDVELRCDPISGHTALYWYRQSLGQGLEFLIYFQGNSAPDKSGLPSDRFSAERTGGSVSTLTIQRTQQEDSAVYLCASSLHGDIGNTNEKLFFGSGTQLSVL.

This chain uses TRBV6-1 with TRBJ2-7, with 8 bases that match TRBD1. The CDR3 is 14 residues long. The trim removed 8 bases at V and 6 bases at J, leaving 12 bases unmatched. Germline V gene data show CDR1 as MNHNS and CDR2 as SASEGT. CDR3 coding DNA: TGTGCCAGCCTGAGTGGACAGGGTTCACGCGAGCAGTACTTC. The encoded protein is CASLSGQGSREQYF.

The V and J genes are TRBV2 and TRBJ2-7; 7 bases are shared with TRBD1. Germline CDR1 is SNHLY and CDR2 is FYNNEI. After removal of 5 bases from V and 3 bases from J, the junction contained 10 bases not matched to a gene. This CDR3 spans 15 amino acids. Here the CDR3 DNA reads TGTGCCAGCAGTCACCCGGGACAGAGATACTACGAGCAGTACTTC. Its protein is CASSHPGQRYYEQYF.

The J gene is TRBJ2-5, the V gene TRBV5-1; unclear D gene. Looked up from germline, CDR1 is SGHRS and CDR2 is YFSETQ. There are 11 residues in the CDR3. Trimming stripped 7 bases from V and 2 bases from J, with 6 bases between. The CDR3 protein is CASRVQETQYF. The CDR3 bases are TGCGCCAGCCGGGTGCAAGAGACCCAGTACTTC.

This chain joins TRBV19 and TRBJ2-3; D gene unclear. Germline values: CDR1 LNHDA, CDR2 SQIVND (reference sequence). The V gene lost 5 bases and the J gene lost 3 bases, with 12 bases spanning the gap. CDR3 size: 14 residues. The CDR3 DNA reads as TGTGCCAGTAGTGCAAATATGTGGACAGATACGCAGTATTTT. Amino acids: CASSANMWTDTQYF.

The genes are TRBV29-1 and TRBJ2-5; D is perhaps TRBD1 (7 bases). Germline CDR1 SQVTM, CDR2 ANQGSEA. V lost 6 bases and J lost 4, with 15 bases in between. This CDR3 is 13 amino acids long. The CDR3 here is CSVRGAGGETQYF. DNA of the CDR3: TGCAGCGTCAGGGGGGCAGGGGGAGAGACCCAGTACTTC.

This sequence joins TRBV30 and TRBJ1-5, with D unresolved. CDR3 length: 14 amino acids. The V end lost 2 bases, the J end lost 0 bases, and 8 bases lay between the germline ends. Germline loops: CDR1 GTSNPN, CDR2 SVGIG (reference sequence). DNA for the CDR3: TGTGCCTGGAGTTACACGGGTAGCAATCAGCCCCAGCATTTT. This gives the protein CAWSYTGSNQPQHF.

This clone was found once. This chain links TRBV11-2 with TRBJ1-1; D is uncertain. CDR3 length equals 18 residues. Germline V gives CDR1 SGHAT, CDR2 FQNNGV. V lost 1 base and J 5 bases, leaving 23 bases between the germline ends. CDR3 protein: CASSLGVPREKGWTEAFF. CDR3 sequence (DNA): TGTGCCAGCAGCTTAGGGGTCCCGCGGGAGAAGGGTTGGACTGAAGCTTTCTTT.

CDR3 in amino acids: CSVERWADHTEAFF. The CDR3 DNA reads TGCAGCGTTGAAAGGTGGGCGGACCACACTGAAGCTTTCTTT. The chain recombines TRBV29-1 with TRBJ1-1; no clear D. Trimming took 2 bases from V and 3 from J, leaving 13 bases between them. Germline V gives CDR1 SQVTM, CDR2 ANQGSEA. This CDR3 is 14 amino acids long.

V usage is TRBV2 and J usage is TRBJ1-5; D not certain. V was shortened by 5 bases and J by 0 bases, with 14 bases between the two germline ends. The CDR3 has 16 amino acids. Germline V gives CDR1 SNHLY, CDR2 FYNNEI. The CDR3 here is CASSPRASISNQPQHF. CDR3 coding DNA: TGTGCCAGCAGTCCAAGGGCCAGTATTAGCAATCAGCCCCAGCATTTT.

This rearrangement joins TRBV14 to TRBJ1-4; 8 bases fit TRBD1. Germline loops: CDR1 SGHDN, CDR2 FVKESK. The CDR3 spans 13 residues. V was pared by 4 bases and J by 11 bases, with 6 bases of the junction left unmatched. CDR3 in amino acids: CASSPRGQDKLFF. In nucleotides, the CDR3 is TGTGCCAGCAGCCCCAGGGGGCAGGATAAACTGTTTTTT. The whole variable domain, filled in from reference TRBV14 and TRBJ1-4, reads EAGVTQFPSHSVIEKGQTVTLRCDPISGHDNLYWYRRVMGKEIKFLLHFVKESKQDESGMPNNRFLAERTGGTYSTLKVQPAELEDSGVYFCASSPRGQDKLFFGSGTQLSVL.

The chain couples TRBV7-2 to TRBJ1-1; D is uncertain. The CDR3 extends over 14 amino acids. Deletions cut 3 bases from V and 11 bases from J, with 19 bases between. Germline values: CDR1 SGHTA, CDR2 FQGNSA. DNA of the CDR3: TGTGCCAGCAGCTTTAGCATGGGATTTGCGGGGGCTTTCTTT. It is translated as CASSFSMGFAGAFF.

This chain connects TRBV7-6 to TRBJ2-1, with D possibly matching TRBD2 (7 bases). The germline V gene encodes CDR1 SGHVS and CDR2 FNYEAQ. The CDR3 spans 16 residues. Deletions cut 1 base from V and 9 bases from J, with 19 bases between. CDR3 coding DNA: TGTGCCAGCAGCTTAGGCCGGGGGGCCCTTGATGGTGAGCAGTTCTTC. Residues: CASSLGRGALDGEQFF. Full variable domain (outside the CDR3, taken from reference TRBV7-6 and TRBJ2-1): GAGVSQSPRYKVTKRGQDVALRCDPISGHVSLYWYRQALGQGPEFLTYFNYEAQQDKSGLPNDRFSAERPEGSISTLTIQRTEQRDSAMYRCASSLGRGALDGEQFFGPGTRLTVL.

The chain employs TRBV7-2 and TRBJ2-2; the match to TRBD1 covers 10 bases. Germline V lookup: CDR1 SGHTA, CDR2 FQGNSA. CDR3 size: 14 residues. J lost 3 bases, V lost 5 bases, and 0 bases had no gene match. CDR3 sequence: CASSGQGDTGELFF. DNA for the CDR3: TGTGCCAGCAGCGGACAGGGGGACACCGGGGAGCTGTTTTTT.

This chain links TRBV27 with TRBJ2-7, with D possibly TRBD2 on 6 matching bases. Per germline, CDR1 MNHEY and CDR2 SMNVEV (reference sequence). The CDR3 consists of 17 residues. Trimming pared 5 bases from V and 0 bases from J, leaving 20 bases between. The CDR3 protein is CASSPGGWDQSSYEQYF. CDR3 sequence (DNA): TGTGCCAGCAGTCCCGGGGGTTGGGACCAAAGCTCCTACGAGCAGTACTTC.

The chain joins TRBV2 to TRBJ2-7; 11 bases are a match to TRBD2. The length of the CDR3 is 14 residues. J lost 5 bases, V lost 6 bases, and 6 bases had no gene match. CDR1 and CDR2 from the germline V gene are SNHLY and FYNNEI. CDR3 sequence: CASRPGTSGNEQYF. The CDR3 nucleotides read TGTGCCAGCAGACCCGGGACTAGCGGTAACGAGCAGTACTTC.

The chain employs TRBV10-1 and TRBJ2-7, with D perhaps being TRBD1 or TRBD2 (5 bases each). Trimming stripped 4 bases from V and 7 bases from J, with 14 bases between. The CDR3 is 13 residues long. Germline V gene lookup returns CDR1 WNHNN and CDR2 SYGVQD (reference sequence). The CDR3 loop reads CASSGGPHAEQYF. The CDR3, as DNA: TGCGCCAGCAGTGGGGGACCCCATGCGGAGCAGTACTTC.

The chain recombines TRBV5-4 with TRBJ2-7, with D possibly matching TRBD2 (5 bases). This CDR3 region has 15 residues. The germline V and J ends were trimmed by 5 bases and 3 bases, with 18 bases remaining between them. CDR1 and CDR2 from the germline V gene are SGHNT and YYREEE (reference sequence). The CDR3 bases are TGTGCCAGCAGTCTCCCGCTAGCCGGGATCTACGAGCAGTACTTC. Translated: CASSLPLAGIYEQYF. Full variable domain (rest looked up from reference TRBV5-4 and TRBJ2-7): ETGVTQSPTHLIKTRGQQVTLRCSSQSGHNTVSWYQQALGQGPQFIFQYYREEENGRGNFPPRFSGLQFPNYSSELNVNALELDDSALYLCASSLPLAGIYEQYFGPGTRLTVT.

This chain uses TRBV19 with TRBJ1-2; D may be TRBD1 (5 bases). This CDR3 is built from 13 residues. Germline V CDR1 and CDR2: LNHDA, SQIVND (reference sequence). Deletions cut 6 bases from V and 6 bases from J, with 14 bases between. The CDR3 DNA sequence: TGTGCCAGTAGCAGGCGGGGGACTCATGGCTACACCTTC. Amino acid sequence: CASSRRGTHGYTF.

The rearrangement uses TRBV10-1 and TRBJ1-1; 8 positions agree with TRBD1. The CDR3 covers 14 residues. Germline-derived CDR1 and CDR2 are WNHNN and SYGVQD (reference sequence). V lost 6 bases and J lost 3; bases outside the gene matches: 6. In nucleotides, the CDR3 is TGCGCCAGCAGGCGTGGACAGGGCGACACTGAAGCTTTCTTT. Its translation: CASRRGQGDTEAFF.

V gene TRBV5-4 combines with J gene TRBJ2-3; D ambiguous. Germline CDR1 reads SGHNT; CDR2 reads YYREEE (reference sequence). This CDR3 comprises 17 residues. The germline V and J ends were trimmed by 0 bases and 2 bases, with 16 bases remaining between them. In DNA, the CDR3 is TGTGCCAGCAGCTTGGGGTTGGAACCCCGATTCACAGATACGCAGTATTTT. Its translation: CASSLGLEPRFTDTQYF.

The chain joins TRBV5-1 to TRBJ2-5; either TRBD1 or TRBD2 may fit D (6 bases each). Trimming took off 4 bases at V and 5 bases at J, with 21 bases between the two ends. There are 16 residues in the CDR3. Per the germline V gene, CDR1 is SGHRS and CDR2 is YFSETQ. CDR3 loop: CASSRGGTSSRETQYF. The CDR3, as DNA: TGCGCCAGCAGCCGAGGGGGGACCTCATCGCGGGAGACCCAGTACTTC.

V usage is TRBV15 and J usage is TRBJ2-3; D is perhaps TRBD2 (5 bases). From germline, CDR1 is LNHNV and CDR2 YYDKDF (reference sequence). Trimming pared 8 bases from V and 2 bases from J, leaving 11 bases between. The CDR3 sequence is 13 residues long. The CDR3 DNA sequence: TGTGCCACCCATCCGGGGTCCACAGATACGCAGTATTTT. This sequence encodes CATHPGSTDTQYF. Using reference TRBV15 and TRBJ2-3 for the parts outside the CDR3, the full variable domain is DAMVIQNPRYQVTQFGKPVTLSCSQTLNHNVMYWYQQKSSQAPKLLFHYYDKDFNNEADTPDNFQSRRPNTSFCFLDIRSPGLGDTAMYLCATHPGSTDTQYFGPGTRLTVL.

The genes are TRBV7-9 and TRBJ1-2; perhaps TRBD1 as D (5 bases). The V gene's germline CDR1 is SEHNR and CDR2 FQNEAQ (reference sequence). V was shortened by 4 bases and J by 4 bases, with 13 bases between the two germline ends. CDR3 length: 14 residues. The chain's CDR3 is CASSSGRSSYGYTF. DNA of the CDR3: TGTGCCAGCAGCTCGGGACGGTCGAGCTATGGCTACACCTTC.

This chain joins TRBV6-6 and TRBJ2-5; D unresolved. CDR1 is MNHNY, CDR2 SVGAGI, per germline (reference sequence). The CDR3 runs 14 residues. The V gene lost 2 bases and the J gene lost 1 base, with 8 bases spanning the gap. CDR3 protein: CASSYSAVQETQYF. CDR3 nucleotide sequence: TGTGCCAGCAGTTACAGCGCAGTCCAAGAGACCCAGTACTTC.

The chain employs TRBV7-2 and TRBJ1-6; no reliable D call. The germline gives CDR1 SGHTA, CDR2 FQGNSA. V was cut by 0 bases and J by 2 bases, with 14 bases left in between. The CDR3 has 18 residues. This CDR3 reads CASSLAEQPSPYNSPLHF. The CDR3 DNA reads as TGTGCCAGCAGCTTAGCTGAACAGCCAAGTCCCTATAATTCACCCCTCCACTTT.

The J gene is TRBJ2-7, the V gene TRBV19; the D gene is possibly TRBD1 (9 bases). This CDR3 has 16 residues. Trimming removed 5 bases at V and 6 bases at J, with 23 bases between. Per germline, CDR1 LNHDA and CDR2 SQIVND (reference sequence). CDR3 sequence (DNA): TGTGCCAGTAGTGGGTCGGGAGGGACAGGGATACGCGAGCAGTACTTC. Encoded protein: CASSGSGGTGIREQYF.

The rearrangement links TRBV6-6 to TRBJ2-1; 8 nucleotides align to TRBD2. V was clipped by 6 bases and J by 7 bases; unmatched bases: 11. Germline V gene data show CDR1 as MNHNY and CDR2 as SVGAGI (reference sequence). This CDR3 spans 15 amino acids. In DNA, the CDR3 is TGTGCCAGCAGCCGGACCTTAGCGGGAAGAAATGAGCAGTTCTTC. It encodes CASSRTLAGRNEQFF.

The chain links TRBV23-1 to TRBJ1-6; TRBD1 matches at 7 bases. TRBV23-1 is labeled an ORF, and its function is uncertain. The CDR3 has 16 amino acids. Trimming took 7 bases from V and 7 from J; bases not matched to a gene: 13. CDR3: CASTPREGARNSPLHF. The CDR3, as DNA: TGCGCCAGCACTCCTAGGGAGGGGGCAAGGAATTCACCCCTCCACTTT.